The 5 T cell receptor beta chains below were found in one sample sequenced in a study of graft-versus-host responses after intestinal transplantation. Clones were sequenced by immunoSEQ multiplex PCR, and TCRdb holds only the in-frame ones, with some missing. The data contain tens of thousands of clones, about nine tenths of them singletons. These receptors have no known antigen. The specimen was unstimulated CD4+ T cells sorted from spleen or lymph node cells, collected before intestinal transplant. These receptors originate from a human donor who received an intestinal transplant.

This chain joins TRBV11-2 and TRBJ2-2, with 15 bases identical to TRBD2. Trimming removed 5 bases from V and 5 bases from J; junction bases left unmatched: 9. Germline CDR1 and CDR2: SGHAT and FQNNGV. The CDR3 sequence is 18 residues long. CDR3 DNA: TGTGCCAGCAGCCCTCGGACTAGCGGGGGGGCACGGACCGGGGAGCTGTTTTTT. Protein product: CASSPRTSGGARTGELFF.

This sequence joins TRBV21-1 and TRBJ1-6; the DNA was not used to check the table's D call, TRBD1. TRBV21-1 is designated a pseudogene. The CDR3 is made up of 18 amino acids. This CDR3 reads CASSMHRVSSSYNSPLHF. For the CDR3, the DNA is TGTGCCAGCAGCATGCACAGGGTCTCAAGCTCCTATAATTCACCCCTCCACTTT.

Of note for this clone: At one of its ends the junction is not consistent with the germline gene, which may arise from a read error. The J gene is TRBJ2-6, the V gene TRBV7-2, with D possibly TRBD2 on 5 matching bases. The CDR3 is made up of 18 amino acids. The germline CDR1 and CDR2 sequences are SGHTA and FQGNSA. The CDR3 DNA follows: TGTGCCCGCAGATTAGGTTCCGGGGTCATCTCTGGGGCCAACGTCCTGACTTTC. Protein: CARRLGSGVISGANVLTF.

The rearrangement uses TRBV19 and TRBJ1-4; D uncertain. The germline CDR1 and CDR2 sequences are LNHDA and SQIVND (reference sequence). Trimming took 3 bases from V and 4 from J, leaving 12 bases between them. The CDR3 extends over 15 amino acids. CDR3: CASSMGGRINEKLFF. DNA of the CDR3: TGTGCCAGTAGTATGGGAGGGCGGATTAATGAAAAACTGTTTTTT.

The V call is TRBV5-1, the J call TRBJ2-3; 12 nucleotides match TRBD2. V lost 1 base, J lost 6 bases, and 9 bases stayed unmatched. The germline CDR1 and CDR2 sequences are SGHRS and YFSETQ. The CDR3 extends over 17 amino acids. The CDR3 is CASSLTGLAGKMDTQYF. CDR3 sequence (DNA): TGCGCCAGCAGCTTGACTGGACTAGCGGGGAAAATGGATACGCAGTATTTT.